These 10 T cell receptor beta chains originate from one sample sequenced in a study of long-term antiretroviral therapy in people with HIV. A v3.0 immunoSEQ assay was performed at survey level. Method: immunoSEQ multiplex PCR; TCRdb's copy keeps in-frame clones and lacks some. Of about 22,000 clones listed, around 84% are singletons. The material was unsorted PBMCs, obtained 1.3 years after starting antiretroviral therapy. These receptors all come from a man between 60 and 75 years old with HIV.

J is TRBJ2-1 and V is TRBV5-1, with 10 bases lining up with TRBD2. The germline gives CDR1 SGHRS, CDR2 YFSETQ. This CDR3 has 13 amino acids. V lost 4 bases and J lost 9; bases outside the gene matches: 4. The CDR3 region has the DNA TGCGCCAGCAGCGTGACTAGCGGGTCTGAGCAGTTCTTC. It translates to CASSVTSGSEQFF.

This rearrangement joins TRBV28 to TRBJ1-3; possible D gene TRBD1, 5 bases. V was clipped by 4 bases and J by 8 bases, with 27 bases between them. Germline-derived CDR1 and CDR2 are MDHEN and SYDVKM. The CDR3 is 18 residues long. The CDR3 DNA is TGTGCCAGCAGTTCCCCAGTTACAGGCCTGTCGATGCGGGACACCATATATTTT. This encodes CASSSPVTGLSMRDTIYF.

CDR3 DNA: TGTGCCAGCAGCCGCCAGGGACACTATGCGGAGACCCAGTACTTC. Translating it yields CASSRQGHYAETQYF. The rearrangement links TRBV11-2 to TRBJ2-5; tentatively, D is TRBD1 (6 bases). Trimming removed 5 bases at V and 5 bases at J, with 18 bases between. The germline CDR1 and CDR2 sequences are SGHAT and FQNNGV. The CDR3 totals 15 residues.

The V call is TRBV6-1, the J call TRBJ1-1, with D maybe TRBD1 (5 bases). This CDR3 has 13 residues. V lost 7 bases, J lost 1 base, and 10 bases lay in between. CDR1 and CDR2 (germline): MNHNS, SASEGT. The CDR3 bases are TGTGCCAGCACCAGACAGACGAACACTGAAGCTTTCTTT. Translation gives CASTRQTNTEAFF.

This chain uses TRBV2 with TRBJ2-3; no definite D call. V dropped 7 bases and J dropped 2 bases, with 7 bases sitting between them. Per the germline V gene, CDR1 is SNHLY and CDR2 is FYNNEI. This CDR3 comprises 12 residues. The CDR3 nucleotides are TGTGCCAGCAAAGACCACACAGATACGCAGTATTTT. Its protein product is CASKDHTDTQYF.

The CDR3 DNA reads as TGTGCCAGCAGCCGGGACAGGGAAAATGGCTACACCTTC. Its protein product is CASSRDRENGYTF. This rearrangement joins TRBV5-8 to TRBJ1-2, with 9 nucleotides matching TRBD1. The CDR3 totals 13 residues. After removal of 4 bases from V and 6 bases from J, the junction contained 4 bases not matched to a gene. In germline, CDR1 is SGHTS, CDR2 YDEGEE.

The chain is built from TRBV2 and TRBJ1-1; no clear D. The CDR3 contains 14 residues. Trimming removed 0 bases from V and 4 bases from J, with 9 bases in between. CDR1 SNHLY and CDR2 FYNNEI come from the germline V gene. The CDR3 loop is CASSEASGLTEAFF. The CDR3 bases are TGTGCCAGCAGTGAAGCGTCAGGCCTCACTGAAGCTTTCTTT.

The chain combines TRBV5-6 with TRBJ2-5, with D uncertain. Trimming removed 0 bases at V and 4 bases at J, with 7 bases between. Germline V CDR1 and CDR2: SGHDT, YYEEEE. The CDR3 is 13 amino acids. CDR3 sequence reads: CASSLGRVETQYF. DNA for the CDR3: TGTGCCAGCAGCTTGGGACGGGTAGAGACCCAGTACTTC.

The chain employs TRBV6-4 and TRBJ2-3, with D possibly being TRBD2 (6 bases). This CDR3 is 15 amino acids long. Per the germline V gene, CDR1 is MRHNA and CDR2 is SNTAGT. The V end lost 5 bases, the J end lost 0 bases, and 12 bases lay between the germline ends. As DNA, the CDR3 is TGTGCCAGCAGTTCAGGTGGGACTAGCACAGATACGCAGTATTTT. Translating gives CASSSGGTSTDTQYF.

This sequence joins TRBV7-3 and TRBJ1-2, with TRBD1 matching over 8 bases. The trim removed 5 bases at V and 9 bases at J, leaving 11 bases unmatched. The germline V gene encodes CDR1 SGHTA and CDR2 FQGTGA. The CDR3 covers 14 residues. The CDR3: CASSPGTGGESYTF. CDR3 sequence (DNA): TGTGCCAGCAGCCCAGGGACAGGTGGGGAAAGCTACACCTTC.